This T cell receptor beta chain was identified during a study of T cell repertoires in cytomegalovirus infection. The germline V gene encodes CDR1 MDHEN and CDR2 SYDVKM. The CDR3 has 17 amino acids. The ends lost 7 bases at V and 0 bases at J; junction bases unmatched: 10. This clonotype was observed at least ten times. Each CDR3 protein gets one entry after TCRdb re-called the reads with MiXCR. The data contain 450,000 to 550,000 distinct CDR3 sequences, about 15% of them singletons. This TCR came from a human donor in good health (CMV status not recorded). Some clones in this sample may be carry-over from other donors' samples. Sequencing was performed on CD8+ T cells from PBMCs. The rearrangement uses TRBV28 and TRBJ1-5, with 9 bases that match TRBD1. The CDR3 nucleotides read TGTGCCAGCACCCTTTCCGGGACAGGGATTAGCAATCAGCCCCAGCATTTT. Residues: CASTLSGTGISNQPQHF.